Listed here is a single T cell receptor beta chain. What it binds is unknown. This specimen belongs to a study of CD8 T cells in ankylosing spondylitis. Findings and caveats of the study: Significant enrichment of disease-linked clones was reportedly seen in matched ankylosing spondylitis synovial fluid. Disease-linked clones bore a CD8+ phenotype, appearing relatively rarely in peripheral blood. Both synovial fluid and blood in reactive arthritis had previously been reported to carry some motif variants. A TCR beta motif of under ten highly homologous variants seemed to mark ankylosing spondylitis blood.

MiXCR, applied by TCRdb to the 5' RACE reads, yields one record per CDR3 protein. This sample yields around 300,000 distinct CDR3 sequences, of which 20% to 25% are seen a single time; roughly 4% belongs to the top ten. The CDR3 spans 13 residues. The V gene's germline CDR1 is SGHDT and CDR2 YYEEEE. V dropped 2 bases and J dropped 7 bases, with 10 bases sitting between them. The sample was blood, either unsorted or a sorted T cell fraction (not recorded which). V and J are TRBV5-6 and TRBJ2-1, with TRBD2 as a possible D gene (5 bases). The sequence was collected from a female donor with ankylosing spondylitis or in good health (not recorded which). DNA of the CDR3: TGTGCCAGCAGCTTCCTGTCGGGGAATGAGCAGTTCTTC. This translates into CASSFLSGNEQFF.